This entry lists 13 T cell receptor beta chains sequenced from one sample in a study of CD8 T cells in Susac syndrome. Reverse transcription of about 0.5 to 1 ug RNA used random hexamers. TCRdb independently ran MiXCR on the immunoSEQ multiplex PCR reads; one entry per CDR3 protein. The sample includes some 120,000 distinct CDR3 sequences, 90% to 95% seen only once; the top ten take 0.095% to 0.1%. The sequencing sample was made of CD4+ T cells from PBMCs. The receptors were sampled from a human donor in good health.

The chain has TRBV12-3 or TRBV12-4 and TRBJ2-6; the D gene is possibly TRBD2 (6 bases). This CDR3 has 15 residues. V lost 5 bases to trimming and J lost 11 bases, with 19 bases between them. The DNA for the CDR3 is TGTGCCAGCAGTCGGAGGGACGTTGTGACCGACGTCCTGACTTTC. Its translation: CASSRRDVVTDVLTF.

The V and J genes are TRBV10-3 and TRBJ2-7; the D gene could be TRBD1 or TRBD2 (5 bases each). CDR3 length: 15 residues. In germline, CDR1 is ENHRY, CDR2 SYGVKD. Trimming cost V 7 bases and J 0 bases, with 16 bases left between them. The chain's CDR3 is CAIKQLSGASYEQYF. CDR3 bases: TGTGCCATCAAACAGCTTTCCGGGGCCTCCTACGAGCAGTACTTC.

The CDR3 DNA is TGCGCCAGCAGCTTGGAAATGGGTCGACGTGCTTTCTTT. Its protein is CASSLEMGRRAFF. The chain recombines TRBV5-1 with TRBJ1-1; D ambiguous. Germline CDR1 and CDR2: SGHRS and YFSETQ. Trimming took off 0 bases at V and 11 bases at J, with 14 bases between the two ends. This CDR3 region has 13 residues.

This chain joins TRBV12-3 or TRBV12-4 and TRBJ2-7, with TRBD2 matching 8 bases. The CDR3 consists of 13 residues. The V gene end was trimmed by 5 bases and the J gene end by 2 bases; junction bases not matched to a gene: 2. The CDR3 reads CASSRTSTYEQYF. Written as DNA, the CDR3 is TGTGCCAGCAGTCGGACTAGCACCTACGAGCAGTACTTC.

This clonotype was seen a single time. This chain uses TRBV12-3 or TRBV12-4 with TRBJ2-2; 14 positions match TRBD2. CDR3 size: 16 residues. V lost 3 bases to trimming and J lost 5 bases; unmatched junction nucleotides: 2. DNA for the CDR3: TGTGCCAGCAGTTTGGGACTAGCGGGAGAGACCGGGGAGCTGTTTTTT. Translated: CASSLGLAGETGELFF.

V gene TRBV4-2 combines with J gene TRBJ2-5; the D gene could be TRBD1 or TRBD2 (5 bases each). This CDR3 spans 17 amino acids. Trimming took 6 bases from V and 5 from J, leaving 25 bases between them. Germline-derived CDR1 and CDR2 are LGHNA and YNFKEQ. The CDR3 loop is CASSQLSGTPNRETQYF. The CDR3 bases are TGTGCCAGCAGTCAATTATCCGGGACGCCCAACCGGGAGACCCAGTACTTC.

J is TRBJ2-7 and V is TRBV25-1; TRBD1 might be the D (6 bases). The CDR3 totals 14 residues. V dropped 3 bases and J dropped 6 bases, with 15 bases sitting between them. The germline V gene encodes CDR1 MGHDK and CDR2 SYGVNS. The CDR3 protein is CASSESGDRLEQYF. The CDR3 DNA reads TGTGCCAGCAGTGAGTCAGGGGATCGACTCGAGCAGTACTTC.

This clonotype has a single count. V and J are TRBV15 and TRBJ2-3; 8 bases are a match to TRBD2. Germline assignment: CDR1 LNHNV and CDR2 YYDKDF (reference sequence). Trimming removed 6 bases from V and 7 bases from J; junction bases left unmatched: 15. There are 16 residues in the CDR3. The DNA of the CDR3 is TGTGCCACCAGTATCTACGGGACTAGGGGAAACTATACGCAGTATTTT. This gives the protein CATSIYGTRGNYTQYF. Full variable domain (rest looked up from reference TRBV15 and TRBJ2-3): DAMVIQNPRYQVTQFGKPVTLSCSQTLNHNVMYWYQQKSSQAPKLLFHYYDKDFNNEADTPDNFQSRRPNTSFCFLDIRSPGLGDTAMYLCATSIYGTRGNYTQYFGPGTRLTVL.

The chain has TRBV25-1 and TRBJ1-2, with a possible D match to TRBD1 (6 bases). Germline CDR1 MGHDK, CDR2 SYGVNS. The CDR3 totals 14 residues. The germline V and J ends were trimmed by 6 bases and 3 bases, with 14 bases remaining between them. Here the CDR3 reads CASRSATGYYGYTF. As DNA, the CDR3 is TGTGCCAGCAGAAGCGCAACAGGGTACTATGGCTACACCTTC.

V and J are TRBV5-1 and TRBJ2-3, with D possibly matching TRBD1 (6 bases). Per the germline V gene, CDR1 is SGHRS and CDR2 is YFSETQ. V gave up 2 bases and J gave up 3 bases, with 10 bases separating them. This CDR3 is built from 14 residues. CDR3 nucleotide sequence: TGCGCCAGCAGCTTCAGGGGTAGGACAGATACGCAGTATTTT. This translates into CASSFRGRTDTQYF.

The chain employs TRBV7-2 and TRBJ1-6; the D is unclear. The CDR3 is 16 residues long. Germline loops: CDR1 SGHTA, CDR2 FQGNSA. V lost 1 base, J lost 8 bases, and 15 bases lay in between. CDR3 in DNA: TGTGCCAGCAGCTTAGTCATCCGGAACAACGATTCACCCCTCCACTTT. Translating it yields CASSLVIRNNDSPLHF.

The chain couples TRBV7-3 to TRBJ1-1, with a weak D call TRBD1 (6 bases). V lost 6 bases and J 3 bases, leaving 11 bases between the germline ends. Looked up from germline, CDR1 is SGHTA and CDR2 is FQGTGA. The CDR3 runs 13 residues. The CDR3 DNA reads as TGTGCCAGCAGTTTGACAGGCTACACTGAAGCTTTCTTT. Protein product: CASSLTGYTEAFF.

V is TRBV3-1 and J is TRBJ1-3, with TRBD1 identical over 9 bases. CDR3 size: 18 residues. CDR1 and CDR2 from the germline V gene are LGHDT and YNNKEL (reference sequence). J gave up 0 bases and V 0 bases, and 6 bases lay outside the gene matches. This CDR3 is CASSQDPRDRVSGNTIYF. The CDR3 region has the DNA TGTGCCAGCAGCCAAGATCCCCGGGACAGGGTCTCTGGAAACACCATATATTTT.